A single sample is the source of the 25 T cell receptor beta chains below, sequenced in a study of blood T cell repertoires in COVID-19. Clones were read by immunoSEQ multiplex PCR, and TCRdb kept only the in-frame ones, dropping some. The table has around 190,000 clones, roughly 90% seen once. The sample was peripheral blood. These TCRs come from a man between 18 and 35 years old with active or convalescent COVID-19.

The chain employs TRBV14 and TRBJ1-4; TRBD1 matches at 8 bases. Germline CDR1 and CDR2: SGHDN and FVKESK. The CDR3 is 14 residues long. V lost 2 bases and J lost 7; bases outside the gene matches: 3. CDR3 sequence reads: CASSQQGAGEKLFF. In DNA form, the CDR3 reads TGTGCCAGCAGCCAACAGGGGGCCGGTGAAAAACTGTTTTTT.

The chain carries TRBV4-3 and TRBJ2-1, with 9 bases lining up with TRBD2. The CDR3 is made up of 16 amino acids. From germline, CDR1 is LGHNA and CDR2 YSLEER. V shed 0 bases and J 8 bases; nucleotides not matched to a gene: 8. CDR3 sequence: CASSQDISGSRYEQFF. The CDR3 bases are TGCGCCAGCAGCCAAGATATTAGCGGGAGTCGATATGAGCAGTTCTTC.

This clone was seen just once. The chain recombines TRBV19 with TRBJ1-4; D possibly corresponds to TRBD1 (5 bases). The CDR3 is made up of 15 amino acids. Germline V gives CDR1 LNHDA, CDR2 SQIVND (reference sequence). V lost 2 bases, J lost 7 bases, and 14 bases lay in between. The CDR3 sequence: CASSIQVGLGEKLFF. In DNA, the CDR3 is TGTGCCAGTAGTATACAGGTGGGGCTAGGTGAAAAACTGTTTTTT.

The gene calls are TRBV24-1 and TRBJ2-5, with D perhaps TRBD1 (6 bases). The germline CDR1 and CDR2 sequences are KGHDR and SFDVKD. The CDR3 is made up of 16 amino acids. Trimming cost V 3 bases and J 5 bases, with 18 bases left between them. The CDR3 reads CATSDPRHTGHETQYF. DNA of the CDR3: TGTGCCACCAGTGATCCCCGCCATACAGGGCACGAGACCCAGTACTTC.

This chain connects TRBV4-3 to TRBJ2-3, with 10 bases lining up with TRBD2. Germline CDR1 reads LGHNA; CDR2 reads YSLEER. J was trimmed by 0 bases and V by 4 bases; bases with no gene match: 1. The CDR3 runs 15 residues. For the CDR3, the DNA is TGCGCCAGCAGCCGGACTAGCGGCAGCACAGATACGCAGTATTTT. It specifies CASSRTSGSTDTQYF.

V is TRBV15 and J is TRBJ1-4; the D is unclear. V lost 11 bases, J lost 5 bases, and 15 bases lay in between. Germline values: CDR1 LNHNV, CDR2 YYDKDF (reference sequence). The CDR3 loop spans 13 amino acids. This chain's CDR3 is CAVGYGRNEKLFF. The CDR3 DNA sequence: TGTGCCGTCGGTTACGGCAGGAATGAAAAACTGTTTTTT.

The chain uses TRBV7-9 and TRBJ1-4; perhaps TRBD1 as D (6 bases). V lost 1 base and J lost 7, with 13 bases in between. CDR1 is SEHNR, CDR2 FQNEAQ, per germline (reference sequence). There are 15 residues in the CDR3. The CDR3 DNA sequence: TGTGCCAGCAGCTTAGAAGGGGGAGACCGTGAAAAACTGTTTTTT. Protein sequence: CASSLEGGDREKLFF. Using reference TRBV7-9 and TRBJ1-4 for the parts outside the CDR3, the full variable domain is DTGVSQNPRHKITKRGQNVTFRCDPISEHNRLYWYRQTLGQGPEFLTYFQNEAQLEKSRLLSDRFSAERPKGSFSTLEIQRTEQGDSAMYLCASSLEGGDREKLFFGSGTQLSVL.

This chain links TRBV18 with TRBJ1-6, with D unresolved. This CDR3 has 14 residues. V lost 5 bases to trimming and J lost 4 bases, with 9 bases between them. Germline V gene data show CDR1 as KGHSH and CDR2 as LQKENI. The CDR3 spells CASSLDKYNSPLHF. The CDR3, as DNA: TGTGCCAGCTCATTAGACAAATATAATTCACCCCTCCACTTT.

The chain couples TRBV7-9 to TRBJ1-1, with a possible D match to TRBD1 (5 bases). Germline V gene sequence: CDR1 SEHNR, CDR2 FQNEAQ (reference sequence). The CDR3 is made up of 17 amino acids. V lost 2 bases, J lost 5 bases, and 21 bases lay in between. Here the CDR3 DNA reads TGTGCCAGCAGCTTAAGGCCTGGGGAGGGGAGGGTGACTGAAGCTTTCTTT. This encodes CASSLRPGEGRVTEAFF.

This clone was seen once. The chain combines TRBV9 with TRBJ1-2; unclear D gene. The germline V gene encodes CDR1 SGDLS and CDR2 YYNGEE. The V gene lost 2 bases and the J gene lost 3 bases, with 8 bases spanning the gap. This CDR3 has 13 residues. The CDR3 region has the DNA TGTGCCAGCAGCGTGGGGAGTTACTATGGCTACACCTTC. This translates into CASSVGSYYGYTF.

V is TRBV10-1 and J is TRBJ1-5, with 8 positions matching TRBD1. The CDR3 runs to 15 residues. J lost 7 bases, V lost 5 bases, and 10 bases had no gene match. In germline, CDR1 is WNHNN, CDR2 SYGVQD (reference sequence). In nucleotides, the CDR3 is TGCGCCAGCAGTTTTGACAGGGGCACCGACCAGCCCCAGCATTTT. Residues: CASSFDRGTDQPQHF.

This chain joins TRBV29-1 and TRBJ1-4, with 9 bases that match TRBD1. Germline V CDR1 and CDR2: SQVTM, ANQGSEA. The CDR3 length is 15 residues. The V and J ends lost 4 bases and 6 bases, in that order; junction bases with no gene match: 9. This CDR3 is CSVVPGQGADEKLFF. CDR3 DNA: TGCAGCGTTGTCCCGGGACAGGGTGCGGATGAAAAACTGTTTTTT. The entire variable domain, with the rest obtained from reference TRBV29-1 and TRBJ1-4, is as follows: SAVISQKPSRDICQRGTSLTIQCQVDSQVTMMFWYRQQPGQSLTLIATANQGSEATYESGFVIDKFPISRPNLTFSTLTVSNMSPEDSSIYLCSVVPGQGADEKLFFGSGTQLSVL.

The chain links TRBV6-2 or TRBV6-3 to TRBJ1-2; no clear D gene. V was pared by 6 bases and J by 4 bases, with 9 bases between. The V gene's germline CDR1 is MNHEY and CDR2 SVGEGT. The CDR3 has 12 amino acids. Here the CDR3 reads CASSEAIYGYTF. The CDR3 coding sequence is TGTGCCAGCAGCGAAGCGATCTATGGCTACACCTTC.

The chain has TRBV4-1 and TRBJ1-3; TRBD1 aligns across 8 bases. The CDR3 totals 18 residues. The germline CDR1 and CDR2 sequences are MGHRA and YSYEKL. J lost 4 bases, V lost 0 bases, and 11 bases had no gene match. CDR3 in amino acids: CASSQEKIQGGSGNTIYF. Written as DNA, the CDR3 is TGCGCCAGCAGCCAAGAAAAAATACAGGGGGGATCAGGAAACACCATATATTTT.

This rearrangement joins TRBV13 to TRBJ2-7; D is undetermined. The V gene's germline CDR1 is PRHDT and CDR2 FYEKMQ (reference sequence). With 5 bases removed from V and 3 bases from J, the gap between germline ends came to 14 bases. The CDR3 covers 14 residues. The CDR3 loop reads CASSPGYGNYEQYF. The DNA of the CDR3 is TGTGCCAGCAGCCCGGGTTACGGAAACTACGAGCAGTACTTC.

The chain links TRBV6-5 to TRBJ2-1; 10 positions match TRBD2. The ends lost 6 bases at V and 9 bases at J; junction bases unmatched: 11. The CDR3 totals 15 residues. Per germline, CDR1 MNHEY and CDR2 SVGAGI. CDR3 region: CASRRGQRGGVEQFF. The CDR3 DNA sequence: TGTGCCAGCAGGCGGGGCCAGCGGGGGGGCGTTGAGCAGTTCTTC.

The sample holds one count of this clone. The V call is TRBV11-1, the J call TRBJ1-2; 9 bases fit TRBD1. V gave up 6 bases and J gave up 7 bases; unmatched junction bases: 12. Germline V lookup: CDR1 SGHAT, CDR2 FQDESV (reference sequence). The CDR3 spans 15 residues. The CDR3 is CASSYTGTGSFGYTF. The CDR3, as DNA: TGTGCCAGCAGTTACACCGGGACAGGGAGTTTTGGCTACACCTTC.

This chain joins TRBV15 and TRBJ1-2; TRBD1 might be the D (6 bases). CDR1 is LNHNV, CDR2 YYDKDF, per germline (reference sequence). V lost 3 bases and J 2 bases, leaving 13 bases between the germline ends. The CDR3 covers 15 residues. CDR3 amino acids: CATSRVGQSNYGYTF. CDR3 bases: TGTGCCACCAGCAGGGTGGGACAATCGAACTATGGCTACACCTTC.

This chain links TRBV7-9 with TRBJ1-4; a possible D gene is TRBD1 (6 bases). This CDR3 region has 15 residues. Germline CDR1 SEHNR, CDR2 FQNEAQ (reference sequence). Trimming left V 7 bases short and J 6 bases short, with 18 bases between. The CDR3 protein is CASNTQQGWDEKLFF. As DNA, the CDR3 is TGTGCCAGCAACACGCAACAGGGATGGGATGAAAAACTGTTTTTT.

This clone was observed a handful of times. The CDR3 DNA reads TGCGCCAGCAGCCCAAGTCCCACAGGGTCGAACACCGGGGAGCTGTTTTTT. Amino acid sequence: CASSPSPTGSNTGELFF. The chain combines TRBV5-1 with TRBJ2-2; D possibly corresponds to TRBD1 (6 bases). V gave up 4 bases and J gave up 0 bases, with 16 bases separating them. The CDR3 is 17 residues long. Per germline, CDR1 SGHRS and CDR2 YFSETQ.

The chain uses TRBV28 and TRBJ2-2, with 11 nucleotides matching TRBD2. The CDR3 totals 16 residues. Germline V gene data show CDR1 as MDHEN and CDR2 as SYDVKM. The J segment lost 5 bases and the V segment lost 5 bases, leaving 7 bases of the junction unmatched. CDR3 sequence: CASSPGTSGRTGELFF. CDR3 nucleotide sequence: TGTGCCAGCAGTCCCGGGACTAGCGGAAGGACCGGGGAGCTGTTTTTT.

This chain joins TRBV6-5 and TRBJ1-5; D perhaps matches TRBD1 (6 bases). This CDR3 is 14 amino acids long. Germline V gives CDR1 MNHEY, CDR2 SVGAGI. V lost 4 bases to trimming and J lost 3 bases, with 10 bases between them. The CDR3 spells CASSSDRPNQPQHF. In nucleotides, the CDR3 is TGTGCCAGCAGTTCCGACAGGCCCAATCAGCCCCAGCATTTT.

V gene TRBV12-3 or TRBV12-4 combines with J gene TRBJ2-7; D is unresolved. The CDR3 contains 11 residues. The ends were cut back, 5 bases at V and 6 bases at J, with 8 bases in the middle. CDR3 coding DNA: TGTGCCAGCAGTGAGTATAGCGAGCAGTACTTC. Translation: CASSEYSEQYF.

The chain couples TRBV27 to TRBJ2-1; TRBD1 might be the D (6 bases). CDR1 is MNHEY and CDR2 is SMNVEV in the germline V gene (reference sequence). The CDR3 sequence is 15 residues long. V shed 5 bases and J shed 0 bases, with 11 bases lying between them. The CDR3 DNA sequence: TGTGCCAGCAGTCAGGGGCAGGGCTCCTACAATGAGCAGTTCTTC. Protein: CASSQGQGSYNEQFF.

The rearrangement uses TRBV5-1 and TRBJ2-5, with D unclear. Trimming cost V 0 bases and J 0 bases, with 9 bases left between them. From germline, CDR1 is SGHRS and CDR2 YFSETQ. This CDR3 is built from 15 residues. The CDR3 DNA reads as TGCGCCAGCAGCTTGGCCGCGGCGTACCAAGAGACCCAGTACTTC. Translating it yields CASSLAAAYQETQYF.